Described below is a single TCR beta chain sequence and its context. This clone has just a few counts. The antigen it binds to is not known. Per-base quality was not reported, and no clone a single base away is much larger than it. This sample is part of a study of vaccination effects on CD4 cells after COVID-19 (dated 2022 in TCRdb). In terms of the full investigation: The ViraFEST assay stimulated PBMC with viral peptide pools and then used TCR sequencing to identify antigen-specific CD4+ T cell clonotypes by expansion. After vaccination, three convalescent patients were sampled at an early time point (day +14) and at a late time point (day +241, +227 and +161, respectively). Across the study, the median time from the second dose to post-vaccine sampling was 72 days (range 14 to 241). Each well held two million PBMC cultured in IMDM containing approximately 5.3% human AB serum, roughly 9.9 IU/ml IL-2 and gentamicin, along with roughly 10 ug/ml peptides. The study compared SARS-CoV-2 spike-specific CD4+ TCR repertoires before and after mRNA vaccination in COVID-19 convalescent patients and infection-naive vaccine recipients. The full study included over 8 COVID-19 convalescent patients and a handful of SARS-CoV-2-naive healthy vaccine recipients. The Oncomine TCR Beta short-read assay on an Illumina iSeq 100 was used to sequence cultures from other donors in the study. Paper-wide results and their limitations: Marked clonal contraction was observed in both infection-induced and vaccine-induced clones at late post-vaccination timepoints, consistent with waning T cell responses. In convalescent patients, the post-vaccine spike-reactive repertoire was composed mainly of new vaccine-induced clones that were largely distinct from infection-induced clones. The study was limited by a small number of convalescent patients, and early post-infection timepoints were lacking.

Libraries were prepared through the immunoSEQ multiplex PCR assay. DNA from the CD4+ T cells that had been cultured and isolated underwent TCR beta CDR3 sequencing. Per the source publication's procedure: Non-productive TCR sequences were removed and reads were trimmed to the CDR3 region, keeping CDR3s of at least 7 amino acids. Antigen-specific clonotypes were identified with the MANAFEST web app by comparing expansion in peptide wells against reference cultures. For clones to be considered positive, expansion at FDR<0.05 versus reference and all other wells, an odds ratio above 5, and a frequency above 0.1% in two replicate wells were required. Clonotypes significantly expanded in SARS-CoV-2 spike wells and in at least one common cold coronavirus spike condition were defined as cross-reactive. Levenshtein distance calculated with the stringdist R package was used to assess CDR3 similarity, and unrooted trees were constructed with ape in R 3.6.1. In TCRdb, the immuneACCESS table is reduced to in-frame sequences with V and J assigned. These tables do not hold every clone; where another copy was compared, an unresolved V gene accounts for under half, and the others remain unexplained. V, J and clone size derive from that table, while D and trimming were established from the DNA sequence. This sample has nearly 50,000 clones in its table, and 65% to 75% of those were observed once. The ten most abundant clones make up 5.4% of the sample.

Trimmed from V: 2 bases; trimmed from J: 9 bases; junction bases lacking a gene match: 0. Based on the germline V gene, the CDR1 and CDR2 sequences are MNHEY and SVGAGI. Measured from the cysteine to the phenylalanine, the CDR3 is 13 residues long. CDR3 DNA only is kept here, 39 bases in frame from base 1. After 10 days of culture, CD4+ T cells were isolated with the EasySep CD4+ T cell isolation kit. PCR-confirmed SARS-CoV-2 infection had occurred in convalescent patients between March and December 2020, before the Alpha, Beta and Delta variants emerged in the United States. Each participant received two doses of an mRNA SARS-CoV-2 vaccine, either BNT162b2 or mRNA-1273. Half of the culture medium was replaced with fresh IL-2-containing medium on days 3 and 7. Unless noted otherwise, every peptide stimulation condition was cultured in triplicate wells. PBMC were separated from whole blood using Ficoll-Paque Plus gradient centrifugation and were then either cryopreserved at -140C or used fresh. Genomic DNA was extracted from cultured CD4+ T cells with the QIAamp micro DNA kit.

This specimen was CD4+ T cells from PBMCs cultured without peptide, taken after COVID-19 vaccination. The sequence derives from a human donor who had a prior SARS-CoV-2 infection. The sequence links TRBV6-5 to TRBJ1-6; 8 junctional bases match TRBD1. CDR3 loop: CASSYGQGSPLHF. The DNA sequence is TGTGCCAGCAGTTACGGACAGGGTTCACCCCTCCACTTT.